Below, one TCR beta chain is given with its context. These data are taken from a study of blood T cell repertoires in COVID-19. The assay was immunoSEQ multiplex PCR, and TCRdb's table has in-frame clones only and misses some. The table shows about 170,000 clones, with 70% to 90% occurring only once. V was cut by 5 bases and J by 4 bases, with 11 bases left in between. The CDR3 loop spans 13 amino acids. Germline CDR1 reads LNHDA; CDR2 reads SQIVND (reference sequence). J is TRBJ1-1 and V is TRBV19; no clear D. The sequencing sample was made of peripheral blood. The receptor was isolated from a woman of 80 years or more with COVID-19, enrolled during active disease. This CDR3 reads CASSPDEGTEAFF. CDR3 in DNA: TGTGCCAGTAGTCCCGACGAGGGCACTGAAGCTTTCTTT.